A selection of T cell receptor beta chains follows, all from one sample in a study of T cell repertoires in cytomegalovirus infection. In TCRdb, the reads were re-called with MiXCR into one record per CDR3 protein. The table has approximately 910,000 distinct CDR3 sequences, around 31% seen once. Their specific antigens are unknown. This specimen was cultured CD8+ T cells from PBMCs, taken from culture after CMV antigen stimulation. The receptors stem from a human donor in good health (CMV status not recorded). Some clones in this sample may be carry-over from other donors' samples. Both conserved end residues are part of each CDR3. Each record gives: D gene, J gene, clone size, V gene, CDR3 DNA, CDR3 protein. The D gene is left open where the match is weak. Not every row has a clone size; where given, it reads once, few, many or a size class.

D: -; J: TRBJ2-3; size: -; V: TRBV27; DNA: TGTGCCAGCAGTTGGGGTATAACAGATACGCAGTATTTT; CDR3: CASSWGITDTQYF
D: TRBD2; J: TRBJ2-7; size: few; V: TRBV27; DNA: TGTGCCAGCAGCGGGACTAGCGGCCCCTACGAGCAGTACTTC; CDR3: CASSGTSGPYEQYF
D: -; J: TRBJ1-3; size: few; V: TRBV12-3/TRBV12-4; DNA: TGTGCCAGCAGTTTCCCCGCTCTGGACAGCGGAAACACCATATATTTT; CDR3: CASSFPALDSGNTIYF
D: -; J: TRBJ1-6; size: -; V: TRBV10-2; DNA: TGCGCCAGCAGAGGCAGGTGGGATTCACCCCTCCACTTT; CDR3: CASRGRWDSPLHF
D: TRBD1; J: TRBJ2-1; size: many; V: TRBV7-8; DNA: TGTGCCAGCAGCTCGAGACCGGGACAGAACAATGAGCAGTTCTTC; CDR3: CASSSRPGQNNEQFF
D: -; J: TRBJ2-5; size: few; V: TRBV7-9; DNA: TGTGCCAGCAGCCGAGATTACTCGCAAGAGACCCAGTACTTC; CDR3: CASSRDYSQETQYF
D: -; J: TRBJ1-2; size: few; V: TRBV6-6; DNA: TGTGCCAGCAGGGGAGGAGGGGTCGGCTACACCTTC; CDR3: CASRGGGVGYTF
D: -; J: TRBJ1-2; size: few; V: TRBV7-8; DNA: TGTGCCAGCAGCGCCGGACGGACCAACTATGGCTACACCTTC; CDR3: CASSAGRTNYGYTF
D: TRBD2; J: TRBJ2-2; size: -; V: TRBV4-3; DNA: TGCGCCAGCAGCCAAGATGAGGCAATTCTAGCGGGAAACACCGGGGAGCTGTTTTTT; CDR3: CASSQDEAILAGNTGELFF
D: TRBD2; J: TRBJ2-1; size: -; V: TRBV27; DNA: TGTGCCAGCAGGATACTAGCGGGGGGGCCCGATGAGCAGTTCTTC; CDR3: CASRILAGGPDEQFF
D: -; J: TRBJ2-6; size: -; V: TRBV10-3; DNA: TGTGCCATCCTGTCCGTAGGTCGGAGCGAGGCCAACGTCCTGACTTTC; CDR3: CAILSVGRSEANVLTF
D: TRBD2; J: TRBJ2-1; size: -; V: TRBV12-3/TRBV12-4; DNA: TGTGCCAGCAGTTTAGTAGCGGGGGTCAATGAGCAGTTCTTC; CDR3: CASSLVAGVNEQFF
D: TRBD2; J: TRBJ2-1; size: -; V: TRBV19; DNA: TGTGCCAGTAGTAACCGACTAGCGGGGGGGCCTTTCAATGAGCAGTTCTTC; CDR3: CASSNRLAGGPFNEQFF
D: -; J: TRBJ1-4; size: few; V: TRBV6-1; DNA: TGTGCCAGCAGTGATATGAACAGGTCCCGCCGGGAAAAACTGTTTTTT; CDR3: CASSDMNRSRREKLFF
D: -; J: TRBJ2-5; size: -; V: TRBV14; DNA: TGTGCCACAGCGCCCTACCAAGAGACCCAGTACTTC; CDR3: CATAPYQETQYF
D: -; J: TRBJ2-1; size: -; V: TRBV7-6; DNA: TGTGCCAGCAGCTTAGACTGGGGTATGGCGTCGTACAATGAGAAGTTCTTC; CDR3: CASSLDWGMASYNEKFF
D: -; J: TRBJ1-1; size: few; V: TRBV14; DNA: TGTGCCAGCAGCCAAGAAATCACGAACACTGAAGCTTTCTTT; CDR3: CASSQEITNTEAFF
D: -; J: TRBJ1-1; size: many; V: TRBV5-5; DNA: TGTGCCAGCAGTTTGATTTTGAACACTGAAGCTTTCTTT; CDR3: CASSLILNTEAFF
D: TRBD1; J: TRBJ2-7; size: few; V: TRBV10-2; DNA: TGCGCCACCGGACAGGTAACCTACGAGCAGTACTTC; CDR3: CATGQVTYEQYF
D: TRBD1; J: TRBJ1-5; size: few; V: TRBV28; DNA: TGTGCCAGCAGTACAGGGGATGAACAGCCCCAGCATTTT; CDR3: CASSTGDEQPQHF
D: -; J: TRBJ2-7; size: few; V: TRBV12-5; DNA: TGTGCTAGTGGTTTGTCAGGTTACGAGCAGTACTTC; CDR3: CASGLSGYEQYF
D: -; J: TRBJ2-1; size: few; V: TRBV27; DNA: TGTGCCAGCAGTATGAGACAGTACTACAATGAGCAGTTCTTC; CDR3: CASSMRQYYNEQFF
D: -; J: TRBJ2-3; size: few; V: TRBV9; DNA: TGTGCCAGCAGCCGGAGGGGACATCCCACAGATACGCAGTATTTT; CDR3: CASSRRGHPTDTQYF
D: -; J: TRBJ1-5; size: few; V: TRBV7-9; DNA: TGTGCCAGCAGCCCGGGACCTAGGCCCAATCAGCCCCAGCATTTT; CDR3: CASSPGPRPNQPQHF
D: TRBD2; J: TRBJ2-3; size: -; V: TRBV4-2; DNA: TGTGCCAGCAGCCAAGATAGTCTAGCGGGGAGCGCGGATACGCAGTATTTT; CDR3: CASSQDSLAGSADTQYF
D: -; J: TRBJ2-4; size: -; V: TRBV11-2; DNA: TGTGCCAGCAGCTTATATGACGGACCCAAAGCTGGGGGAAACATTCAGTACTTC; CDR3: CASSLYDGPKAGGNIQYF
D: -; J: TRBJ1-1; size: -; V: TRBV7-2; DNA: TGTGCCAGCAGCTTAGCGCGGGAGGGGAGGACTGAAGCTTTCTTT; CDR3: CASSLAREGRTEAFF
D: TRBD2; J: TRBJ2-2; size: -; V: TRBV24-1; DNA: TGTGCCACCAGTGATGCCAGCGGGGGGAACACCGGGGAGCTGTTTTTT; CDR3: CATSDASGGNTGELFF
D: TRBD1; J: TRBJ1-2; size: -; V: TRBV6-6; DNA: TGTGCCAGCAGGGCAGGACAGGGGGCGATATGGGGGGGCTACACCTTC; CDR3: CASRAGQGAIWGGYTF
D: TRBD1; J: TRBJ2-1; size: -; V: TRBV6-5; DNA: TGTGCCAGCAGTTACCCCGGGGACAGCTTGGATGAGCAGTTCTTC; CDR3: CASSYPGDSLDEQFF
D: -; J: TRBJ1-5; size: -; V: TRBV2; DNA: TGTGCCAGCAGTGAAGTGGGAAGCAATCAGCCCCAGCATTTT; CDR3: CASSEVGSNQPQHF
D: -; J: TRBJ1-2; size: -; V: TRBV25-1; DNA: TGTGCCAGCAGTGAATCCTCGGGGCAGGGAAGCGGCTACACCTTC; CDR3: CASSESSGQGSGYTF
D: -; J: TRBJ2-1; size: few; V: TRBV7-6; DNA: TGTGCCAGCAGTCCCTCGCCCGGGGGTATGTACAATGAGCAGTTCTTC; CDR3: CASSPSPGGMYNEQFF
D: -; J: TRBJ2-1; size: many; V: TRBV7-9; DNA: TGTGCCAGCAGCTTAGCGACCCTGGAGACCCACAATGAGCAGTTCTTC; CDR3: CASSLATLETHNEQFF
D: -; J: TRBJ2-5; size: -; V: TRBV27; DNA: TGTGCCAGCAGTTTATCAAGTGGAGGGGGGCGAGAGACCCAGTACTTC; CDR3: CASSLSSGGGRETQYF
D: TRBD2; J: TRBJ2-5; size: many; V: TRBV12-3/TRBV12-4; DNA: TGTGCCAGCAGTCCACTAGCGGGGAGTCAAGAGACCCAGTACTTC; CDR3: CASSPLAGSQETQYF
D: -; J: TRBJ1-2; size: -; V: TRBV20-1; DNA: TGCAGTGCTAGAGATCCGAACGTGGCTGGCTACACCTTC; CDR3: CSARDPNVAGYTF
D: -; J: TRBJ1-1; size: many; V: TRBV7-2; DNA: TGTGCCAGCAGCTTAAATTGGGTGAACACTGAAGCTTTCTTT; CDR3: CASSLNWVNTEAFF
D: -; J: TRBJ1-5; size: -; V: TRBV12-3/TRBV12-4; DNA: TGTGCCAGCAGTCAAAATTATCAGCCCCAGCATTTT; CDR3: CASSQNYQPQHF
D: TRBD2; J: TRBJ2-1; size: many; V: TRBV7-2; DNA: TGTGCCAGCAGCTTAAACAAGGGACTAGGCTATGAGCAGTTCTTC; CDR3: CASSLNKGLGYEQFF
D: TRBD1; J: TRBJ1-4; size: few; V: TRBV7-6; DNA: TGTGCCAGCAGTCGAAATAGACAGGGGGAAATAGGTGAAAAACTGTTTTTT; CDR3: CASSRNRQGEIGEKLFF
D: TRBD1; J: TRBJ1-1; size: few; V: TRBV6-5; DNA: TGTGCCAGCAGTTACCAGGGGGCAATTGAAGCTTTCTTT; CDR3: CASSYQGAIEAFF
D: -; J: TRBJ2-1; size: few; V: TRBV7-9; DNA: TGTGCCAGCAGCTCGACCGGGACTGGAACCTACAATGAGCAGTTCTTC; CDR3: CASSSTGTGTYNEQFF
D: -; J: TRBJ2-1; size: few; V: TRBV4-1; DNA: TGCGCCAGCAGCCAAGAGCCCGGATCCCTCAGTGAGCAGTTCTTC; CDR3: CASSQEPGSLSEQFF
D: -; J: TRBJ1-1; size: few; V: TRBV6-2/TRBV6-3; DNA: TGTGCCAGCTCCTCTACGCGGGTGGACACTGAAGCTTTCTTT; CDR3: CASSSTRVDTEAFF
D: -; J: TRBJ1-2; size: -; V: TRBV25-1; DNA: TGTGCCAGCAGCTCCAGAGGGGGGGCGCGATTGGGTGGCTACACCTTC; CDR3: CASSSRGGARLGGYTF
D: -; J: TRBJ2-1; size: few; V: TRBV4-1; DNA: TGCGCCAGCAGCCCCGAGGGACTCGGGGGCACTGAGCAGTTCTTC; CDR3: CASSPEGLGGTEQFF
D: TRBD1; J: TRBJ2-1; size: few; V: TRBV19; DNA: TGTGCCAGTAGCGGCCGGGACAGGGGAGAAAATGAGCAGTTCTTC; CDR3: CASSGRDRGENEQFF
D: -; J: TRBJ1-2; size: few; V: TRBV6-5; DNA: TGTGCCAGCAGCCCCAACGGGGTGCTCTCGGATGGCTACACCTTC; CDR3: CASSPNGVLSDGYTF
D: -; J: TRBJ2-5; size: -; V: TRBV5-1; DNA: TGCGCCAGCAGCTCCACGGCGGAAGAGACCCAGTACTTC; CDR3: CASSSTAEETQYF
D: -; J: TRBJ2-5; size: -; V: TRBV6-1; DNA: TGTGCCAGCAGTGGACCGGGACCTAATGGGGGCGAGACCCAGTACTTC; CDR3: CASSGPGPNGGETQYF
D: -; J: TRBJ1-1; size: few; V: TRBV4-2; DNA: TGTGCCAGCAGCCAAGATCTTATAGGGATTGGGGCTGAAGCTTTCTTT; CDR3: CASSQDLIGIGAEAFF
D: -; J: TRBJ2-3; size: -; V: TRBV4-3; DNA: TGCGCCAGCAGCCAGGGTCAGGGAAACACAGATACGCAGTATTTT; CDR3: CASSQGQGNTDTQYF
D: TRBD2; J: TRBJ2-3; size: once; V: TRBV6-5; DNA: TGTGCCAGCAGTTTCTCTACACTAGCGGGGGGTGTAGATACGCAGTATTTT; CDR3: CASSFSTLAGGVDTQYF
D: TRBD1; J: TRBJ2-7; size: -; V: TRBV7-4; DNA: TGTGCCAGCAGCAACAGGGGGACCTACGAGCAGTACTTC; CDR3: CASSNRGTYEQYF
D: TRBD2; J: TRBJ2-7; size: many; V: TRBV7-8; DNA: TGTGCCAGCAGCGGACTAGCGGGGGCGGAAGAGCAGTACTTC; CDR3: CASSGLAGAEEQYF
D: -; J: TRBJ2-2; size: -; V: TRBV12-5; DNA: TGTGCTAGTGTCGGAAACACCGGGGAGCTGTTTTTT; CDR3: CASVGNTGELFF